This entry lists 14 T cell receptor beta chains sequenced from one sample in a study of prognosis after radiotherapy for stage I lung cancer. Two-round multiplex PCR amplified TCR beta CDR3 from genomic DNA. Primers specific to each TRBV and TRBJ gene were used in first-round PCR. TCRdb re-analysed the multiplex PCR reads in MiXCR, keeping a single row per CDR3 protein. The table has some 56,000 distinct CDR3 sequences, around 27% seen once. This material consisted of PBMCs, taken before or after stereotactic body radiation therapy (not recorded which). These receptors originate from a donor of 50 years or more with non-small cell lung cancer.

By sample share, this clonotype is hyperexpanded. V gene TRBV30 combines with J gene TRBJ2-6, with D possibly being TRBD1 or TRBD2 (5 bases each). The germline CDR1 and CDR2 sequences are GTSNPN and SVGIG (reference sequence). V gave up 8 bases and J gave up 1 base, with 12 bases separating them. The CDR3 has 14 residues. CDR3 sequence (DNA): TGTGCCGGGATGGGGGTTTCTGGGGCCAACGTCCTGACTTTC. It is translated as CAGMGVSGANVLTF. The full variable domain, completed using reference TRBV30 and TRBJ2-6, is SQTIHQWPATLVQPVGSPLSLECTVEGTSNPNLYWYRQAAGRGLQLLFYSVGIGQISSEVPQNLSASRPQDRQFILSSKKLLLSDSGFYLCAGMGVSGANVLTFGAGSRLTVL.

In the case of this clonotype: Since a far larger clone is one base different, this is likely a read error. Here the CDR3 reads CASSTRKGGVQPQHF. As DNA, the CDR3 is TGTGCCAGCAGCACCCGGAAAGGGGGTGTCCAGCCCCAGCATTTT. The V call is TRBV7-9, the J call TRBJ1-5; tentative D call: TRBD1 (6 bases). Germline V lookup: CDR1 SEHNR, CDR2 FQNEAQ (reference sequence). Trimming left V 5 bases short and J 7 bases short, with 18 bases between. The CDR3 runs to 15 residues.

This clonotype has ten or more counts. The CDR3 loop is CSASWTGLDYGYTF. In DNA form, the CDR3 reads TGCAGTGCTAGTTGGACAGGGTTGGACTATGGCTACACCTTC. This chain joins TRBV20-1 and TRBJ1-2, with 8 bases fitting TRBD1. The ends lost 3 bases at V and 3 bases at J; junction bases unmatched: 6. Germline V gene data show CDR1 as DFQATT and CDR2 as SNEGSKA (reference sequence). The CDR3 runs 14 residues.

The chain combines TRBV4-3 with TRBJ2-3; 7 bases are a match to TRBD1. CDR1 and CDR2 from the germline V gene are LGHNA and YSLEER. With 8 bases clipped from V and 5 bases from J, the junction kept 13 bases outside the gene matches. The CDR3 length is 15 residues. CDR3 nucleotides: TGCGCCAGCTCAGGGTCCCCAACAGGGGTAGATACGCAGTATTTT. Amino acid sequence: CASSGSPTGVDTQYF.

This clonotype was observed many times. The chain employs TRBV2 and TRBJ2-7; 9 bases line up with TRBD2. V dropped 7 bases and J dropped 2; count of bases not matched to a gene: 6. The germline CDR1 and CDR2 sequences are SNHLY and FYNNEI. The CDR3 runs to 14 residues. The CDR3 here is CASTRTSDAYEQYF. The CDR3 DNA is TGTGCCAGCACTCGGACTAGCGATGCCTACGAGCAGTACTTC. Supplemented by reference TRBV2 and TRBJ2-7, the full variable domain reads EPEVTQTPSHQVTQMGQEVILRCVPISNHLYFYWYRQILGQKVEFLVSFYNNEISEKSEIFDDQFSVERPDGSNFTLKIRSTKLEDSAMYFCASTRTSDAYEQYFGPGTRLTVT.

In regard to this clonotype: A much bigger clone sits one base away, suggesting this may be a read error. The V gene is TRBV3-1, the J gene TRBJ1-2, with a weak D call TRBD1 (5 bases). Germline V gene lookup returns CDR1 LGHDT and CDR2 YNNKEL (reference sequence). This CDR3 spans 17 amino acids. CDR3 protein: CASIQDSPSGTKGGYTF. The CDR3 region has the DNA TGTGCCAGCATCCAAGACAGCCCCTCGGGAACTAAAGGAGGCTACACCTTC.

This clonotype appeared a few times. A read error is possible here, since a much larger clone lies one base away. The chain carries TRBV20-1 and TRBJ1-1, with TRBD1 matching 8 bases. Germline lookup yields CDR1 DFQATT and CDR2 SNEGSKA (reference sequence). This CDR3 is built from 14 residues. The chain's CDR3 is CSAKKPGGRTEALF. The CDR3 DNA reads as TGCAGTGCTAAAAAACCAGGGGGCAGGACTGAAGCTCTCTTT.

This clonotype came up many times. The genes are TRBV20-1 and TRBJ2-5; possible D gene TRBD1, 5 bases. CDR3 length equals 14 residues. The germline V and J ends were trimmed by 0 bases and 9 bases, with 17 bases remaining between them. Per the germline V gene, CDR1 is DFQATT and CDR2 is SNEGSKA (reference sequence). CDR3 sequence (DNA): TGCAGTGCTAGAGATTTGGGGCGGAAAACGGCCCAGTACTTC. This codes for CSARDLGRKTAQYF.

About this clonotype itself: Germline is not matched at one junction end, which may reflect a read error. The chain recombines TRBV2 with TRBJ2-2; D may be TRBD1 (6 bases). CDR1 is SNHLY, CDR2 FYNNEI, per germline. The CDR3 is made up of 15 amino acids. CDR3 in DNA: TGTGCCAGCAGTGATCAGGGGCACTACACCGGGGAGCTGCTTTTT. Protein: CASSDQGHYTGELLF.

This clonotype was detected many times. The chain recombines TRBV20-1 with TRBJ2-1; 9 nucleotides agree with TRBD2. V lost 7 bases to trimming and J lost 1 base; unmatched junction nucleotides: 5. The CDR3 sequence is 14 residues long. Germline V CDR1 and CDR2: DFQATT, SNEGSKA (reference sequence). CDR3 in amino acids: CSGKTSGSYNEQFF. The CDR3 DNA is TGCAGTGGGAAGACTAGCGGATCCTACAATGAGCAGTTCTTC.

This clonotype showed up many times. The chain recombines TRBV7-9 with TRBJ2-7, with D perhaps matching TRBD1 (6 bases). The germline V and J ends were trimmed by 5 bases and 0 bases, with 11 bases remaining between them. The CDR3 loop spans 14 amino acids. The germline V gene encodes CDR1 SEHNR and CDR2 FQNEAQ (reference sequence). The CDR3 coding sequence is TGTGCCAGCAGCCCCCGGGACACCTCCTACGAGCAGTACTTC. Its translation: CASSPRDTSYEQYF.

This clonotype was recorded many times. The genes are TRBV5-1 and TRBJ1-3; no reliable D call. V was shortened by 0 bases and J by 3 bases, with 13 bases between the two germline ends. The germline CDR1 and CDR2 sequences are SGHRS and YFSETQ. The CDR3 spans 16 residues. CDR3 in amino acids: CASSLDGSSGGNTIYF. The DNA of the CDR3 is TGCGCCAGCAGCTTGGACGGCAGCAGTGGTGGAAACACCATATATTTT.

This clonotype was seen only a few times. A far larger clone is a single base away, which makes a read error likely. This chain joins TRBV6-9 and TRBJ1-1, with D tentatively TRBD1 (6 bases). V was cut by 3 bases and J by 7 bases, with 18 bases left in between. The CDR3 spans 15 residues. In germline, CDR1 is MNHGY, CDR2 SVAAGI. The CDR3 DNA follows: TGTGCCAGCAGTTACTCCCTGGGGGGGGACAATGAAGCTTTCTTT. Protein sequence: CASSYSLGGDNEAFF.

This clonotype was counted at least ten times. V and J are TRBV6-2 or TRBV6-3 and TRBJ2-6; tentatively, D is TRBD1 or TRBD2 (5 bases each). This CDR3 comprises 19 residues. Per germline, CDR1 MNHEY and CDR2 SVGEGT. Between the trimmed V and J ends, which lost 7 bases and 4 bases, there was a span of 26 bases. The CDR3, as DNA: TGTGCCAGCAACGAACGGGGCCGGACTCGAGGAACCGGGGCCAACGTCCTGACTTTC. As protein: CASNERGRTRGTGANVLTF.